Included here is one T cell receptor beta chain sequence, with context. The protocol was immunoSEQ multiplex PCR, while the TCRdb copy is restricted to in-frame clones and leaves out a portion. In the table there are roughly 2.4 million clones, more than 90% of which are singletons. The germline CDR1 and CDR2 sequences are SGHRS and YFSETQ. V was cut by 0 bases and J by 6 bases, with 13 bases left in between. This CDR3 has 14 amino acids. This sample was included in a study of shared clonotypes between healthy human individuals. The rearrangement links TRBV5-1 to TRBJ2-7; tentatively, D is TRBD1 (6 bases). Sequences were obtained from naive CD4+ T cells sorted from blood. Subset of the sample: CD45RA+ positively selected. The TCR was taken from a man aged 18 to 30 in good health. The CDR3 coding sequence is TGCGCCAGCAGCTTGGAGACACAGGGAACCGAGCAGTACTTC. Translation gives CASSLETQGTEQYF. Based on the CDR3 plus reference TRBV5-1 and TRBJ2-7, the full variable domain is KAGVTQTPRYLIKTRGQQVTLSCSPISGHRSVSWYQQTPGQGLQFLFEYFSETQRNKGNFPGRFSGRQFSNSRSEMNVSTLELGDSALYLCASSLETQGTEQYFGPGTRLTVT.